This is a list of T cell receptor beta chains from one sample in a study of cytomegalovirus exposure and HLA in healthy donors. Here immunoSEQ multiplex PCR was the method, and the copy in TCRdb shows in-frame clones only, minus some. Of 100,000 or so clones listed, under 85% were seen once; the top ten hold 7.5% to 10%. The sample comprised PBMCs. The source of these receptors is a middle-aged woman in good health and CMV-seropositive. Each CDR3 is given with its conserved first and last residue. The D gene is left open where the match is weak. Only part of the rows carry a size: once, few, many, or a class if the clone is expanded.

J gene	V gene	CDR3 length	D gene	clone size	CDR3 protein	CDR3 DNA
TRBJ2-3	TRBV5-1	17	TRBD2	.	CASSWGLAGPSTDTQYF	TGCGCCAGCAGCTGGGGACTAGCGGGTCCCAGCACAGATACGCAGTATTTT
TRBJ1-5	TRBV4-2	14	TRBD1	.	CASSQEQGSQPQHF	TGTGCCAGCAGCCAGGAACAGGGGAGCCAGCCCCAGCATTTT
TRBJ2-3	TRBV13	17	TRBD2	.	CASSSTPSGSVTDTQYF	TGTGCCAGCAGCTCCACCCCTAGCGGGAGCGTGACAGATACGCAGTATTTT
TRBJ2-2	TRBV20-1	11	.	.	CSARRAGELFF	TGCAGTGCTAGGAGGGCCGGGGAGCTGTTTTTT
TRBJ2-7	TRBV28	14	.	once	CASSLETTRYEQYF	TGTGCCAGCAGTTTAGAGACTACACGCTACGAGCAGTACTTC
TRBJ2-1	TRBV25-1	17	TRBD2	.	CASSEYLLAGGWDEQFF	TGTGCCAGCAGTGAATATCTTCTAGCGGGGGGGTGGGATGAGCAGTTCTTC
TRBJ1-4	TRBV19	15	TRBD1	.	CASRPGGRANEKLFF	TGTGCCAGTAGGCCAGGGGGCAGAGCAAATGAAAAACTGTTTTTT
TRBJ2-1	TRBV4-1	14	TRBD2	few	CASRTGLAGGRQFF	TGCGCCAGCCGAACCGGACTAGCGGGGGGGAGACAGTTCTTC
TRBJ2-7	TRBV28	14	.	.	CASRKTGTSYEQYF	TGTGCCAGCAGAAAGACAGGGACTTCCTACGAGCAGTACTTC
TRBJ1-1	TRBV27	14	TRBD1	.	CASSFVDRGTEAFF	TGTGCCAGCAGTTTTGTAGACAGGGGAACTGAAGCTTTCTTT
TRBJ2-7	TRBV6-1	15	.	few	CASSEKVSGFYEQYF	TGTGCCAGCAGTGAAAAGGTTAGCGGCTTCTACGAGCAGTACTTC
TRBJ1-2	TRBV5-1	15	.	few	CASSSSGATNYGYTF	TGCGCCAGCAGCTCCAGCGGGGCAACTAACTATGGCTACACCTTC
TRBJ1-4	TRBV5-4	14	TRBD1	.	CASSSRDRDEKLFF	TGTGCCAGCAGCTCCCGGGACAGGGATGAAAAACTGTTTTTT
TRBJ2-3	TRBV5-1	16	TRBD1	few	CASRSGTGGVADTQYF	TGCGCCAGCAGGTCCGGGACAGGGGGTGTGGCAGATACGCAGTATTTT
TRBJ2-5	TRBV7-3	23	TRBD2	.	CASSLNMVWGSPTSGRSLETQYF	TGTGCCAGCAGCTTAAATATGGTGTGGGGAAGCCCGACTAGCGGGAGGTCTCTGGAGACCCAGTACTTC
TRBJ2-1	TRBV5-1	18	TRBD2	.	CASSLTWTSGGSYNEQFF	TGCGCCAGCAGCTTGACCTGGACTAGCGGGGGCTCCTACAATGAGCAGTTCTTC
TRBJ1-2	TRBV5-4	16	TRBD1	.	CASSLIGQGSAYGYTF	TGTGCCAGCAGCTTGATTGGACAGGGAAGTGCGTATGGCTACACCTTC
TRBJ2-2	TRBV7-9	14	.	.	CASSFTNTGGELFF	TGTGCCAGCAGCTTTACTAACACGGGCGGGGAGCTGTTTTTT
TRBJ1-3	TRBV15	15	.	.	CATSRDGGTGNTIYF	TGTGCCACCAGCAGAGACGGGGGTACTGGAAACACCATATATTTT
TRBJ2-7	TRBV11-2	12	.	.	CASRQGLYEQYF	TGTGCCAGCAGACAGGGTCTCTACGAGCAGTACTTC
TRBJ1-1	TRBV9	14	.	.	CASSGGGPLPEAFF	TGTGCCAGCAGCGGGGGAGGCCCTCTTCCTGAAGCTTTCTTT
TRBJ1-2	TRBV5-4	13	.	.	CASSLEQNYGYTF	TGTGCCAGCAGCTTGGAACAGAACTATGGCTACACCTTC
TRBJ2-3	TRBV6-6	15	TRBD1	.	CASSYAGQGTDTQYF	TGTGCCAGCAGTTACGCCGGACAGGGGACAGATACGCAGTATTTT
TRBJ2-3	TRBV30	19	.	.	CAWRKGGGERRVATDTQYF	TGTGCCTGGAGGAAGGGAGGGGGAGAACGTCGAGTGGCAACAGATACGCAGTATTTT
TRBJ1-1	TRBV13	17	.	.	CASSLGALGAEGAEAFF	TGTGCCAGCAGCTTAGGAGCACTGGGGGCTGAAGGCGCTGAAGCTTTCTTT
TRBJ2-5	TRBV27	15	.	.	CASSTGNYVGKTQYF	TGTGCCAGCAGTACGGGGAATTATGTGGGAAAGACCCAGTACTTC
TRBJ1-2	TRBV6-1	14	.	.	CASRRGQMEEGYTF	TGTGCCAGCAGGAGAGGACAGATGGAGGAGGGCTACACCTTC
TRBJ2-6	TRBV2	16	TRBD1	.	CASSWTGGTGANVLTF	TGTGCCAGCAGTTGGACAGGGGGGACTGGGGCCAACGTCCTGACTTTC
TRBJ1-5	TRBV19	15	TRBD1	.	CASSNQTGMIQPQHF	TGTGCCAGTAGTAACCAGACAGGGATGATTCAGCCCCAGCATTTT
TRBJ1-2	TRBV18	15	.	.	CASSPIWDTNYGYTF	TGTGCCAGCTCACCAATATGGGACACCAACTATGGCTACACCTTC
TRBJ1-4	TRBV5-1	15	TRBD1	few	CASSFRTGSNEKLFF	TGCGCCAGCAGCTTCCGGACAGGATCTAATGAAAAACTGTTTTTT
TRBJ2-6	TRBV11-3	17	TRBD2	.	CASSPGGWGAGANVLTF	TGTGCCAGCAGCCCGGGGGGGTGGGGGGCTGGGGCCAACGTCCTGACTTTC
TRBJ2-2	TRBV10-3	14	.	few	CAISGQPNTGELFF	TGTGCCATCAGCGGACAGCCGAACACCGGGGAGCTGTTTTTT